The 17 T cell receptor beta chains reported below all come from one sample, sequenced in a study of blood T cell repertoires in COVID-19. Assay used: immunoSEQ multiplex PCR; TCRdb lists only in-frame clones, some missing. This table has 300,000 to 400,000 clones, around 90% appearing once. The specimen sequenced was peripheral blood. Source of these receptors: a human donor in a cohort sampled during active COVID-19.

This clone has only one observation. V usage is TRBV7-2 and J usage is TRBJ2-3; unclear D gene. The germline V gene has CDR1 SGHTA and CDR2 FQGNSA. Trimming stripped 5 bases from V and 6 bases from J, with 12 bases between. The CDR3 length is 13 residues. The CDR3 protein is CASSPNVADTQYF. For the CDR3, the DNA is TGTGCCAGCAGCCCCAATGTTGCGGATACGCAGTATTTT.

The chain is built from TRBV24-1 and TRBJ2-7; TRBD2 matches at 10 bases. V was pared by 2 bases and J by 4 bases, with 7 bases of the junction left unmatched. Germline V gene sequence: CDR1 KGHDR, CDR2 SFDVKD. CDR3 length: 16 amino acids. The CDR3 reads CATSDSLLAGYYEQYF. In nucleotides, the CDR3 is TGTGCCACCAGTGATTCTCTACTAGCGGGATATTACGAGCAGTACTTC.

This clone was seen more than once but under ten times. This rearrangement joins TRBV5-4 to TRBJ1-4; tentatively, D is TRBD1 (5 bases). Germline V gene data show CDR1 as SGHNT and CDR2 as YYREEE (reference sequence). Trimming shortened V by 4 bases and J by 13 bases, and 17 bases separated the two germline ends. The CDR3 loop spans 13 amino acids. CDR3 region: CASSMGPEELLFF. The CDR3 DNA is TGTGCCAGCAGCATGGGGCCCGAGGAGCTACTGTTTTTT.

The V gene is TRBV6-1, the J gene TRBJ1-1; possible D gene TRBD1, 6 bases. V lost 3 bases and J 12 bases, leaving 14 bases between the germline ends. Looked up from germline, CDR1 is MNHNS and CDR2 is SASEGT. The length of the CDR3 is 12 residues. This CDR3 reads CASSDQGYATFF. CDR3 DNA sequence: TGTGCCAGCAGTGATCAGGGGTATGCGACTTTCTTT.

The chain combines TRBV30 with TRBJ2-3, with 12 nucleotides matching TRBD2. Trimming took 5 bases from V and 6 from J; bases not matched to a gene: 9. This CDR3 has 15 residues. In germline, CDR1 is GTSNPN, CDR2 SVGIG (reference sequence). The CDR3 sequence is CAWSRTSGKGDTQYF. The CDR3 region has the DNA TGTGCCTGGTCCAGGACTAGCGGGAAGGGGGATACGCAGTATTTT. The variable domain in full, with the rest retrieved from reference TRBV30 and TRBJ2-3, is SQTIHQWPATLVQPVGSPLSLECTVEGTSNPNLYWYRQAAGRGLQLLFYSVGIGQISSEVPQNLSASRPQDRQFILSSKKLLLSDSGFYLCAWSRTSGKGDTQYFGPGTRLTVL.

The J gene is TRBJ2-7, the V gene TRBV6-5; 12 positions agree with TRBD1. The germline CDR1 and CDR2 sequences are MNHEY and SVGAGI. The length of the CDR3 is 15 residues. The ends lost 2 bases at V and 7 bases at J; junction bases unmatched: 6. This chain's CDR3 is CASSYVGQGAGEQYF. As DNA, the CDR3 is TGTGCCAGCAGTTACGTGGGACAGGGGGCCGGAGAGCAGTACTTC.

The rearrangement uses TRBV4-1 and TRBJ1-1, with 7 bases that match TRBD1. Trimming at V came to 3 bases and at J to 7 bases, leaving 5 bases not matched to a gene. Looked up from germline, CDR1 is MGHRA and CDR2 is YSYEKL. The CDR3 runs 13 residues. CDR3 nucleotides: TGCGCCAGCAGCCAGGGACAGCGCGGTGAAGCTTTCTTT. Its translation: CASSQGQRGEAFF.

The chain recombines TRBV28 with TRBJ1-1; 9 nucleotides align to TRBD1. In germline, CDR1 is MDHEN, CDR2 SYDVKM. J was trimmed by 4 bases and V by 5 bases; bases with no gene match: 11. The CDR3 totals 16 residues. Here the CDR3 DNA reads TGTGCCAGCAGTCCACAGGGGGCGATGGGGGGCACTGAAGCTTTCTTT. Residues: CASSPQGAMGGTEAFF.

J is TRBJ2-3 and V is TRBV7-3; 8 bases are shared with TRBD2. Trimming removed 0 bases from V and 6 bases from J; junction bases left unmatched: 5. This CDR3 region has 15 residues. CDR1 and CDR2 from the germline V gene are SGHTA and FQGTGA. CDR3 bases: TGTGCCAGCAGCTTAACGGCGGGGGGCAGGGATACGCAGTATTTT. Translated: CASSLTAGGRDTQYF.

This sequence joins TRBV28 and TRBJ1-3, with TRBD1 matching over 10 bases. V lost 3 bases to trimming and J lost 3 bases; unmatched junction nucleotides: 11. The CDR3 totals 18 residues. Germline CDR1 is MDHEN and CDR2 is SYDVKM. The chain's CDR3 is CASSLHSGTGEYGNTIYF. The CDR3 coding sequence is TGTGCCAGCAGTTTGCATTCCGGGACAGGGGAATATGGAAACACCATATATTTT.

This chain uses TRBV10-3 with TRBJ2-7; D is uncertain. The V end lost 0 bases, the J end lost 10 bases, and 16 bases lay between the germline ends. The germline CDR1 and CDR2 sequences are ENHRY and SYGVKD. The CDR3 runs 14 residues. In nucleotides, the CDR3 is TGTGCCATCAGTGAGTCGCCAACAGATTCTAAACAGTACTTC. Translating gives CAISESPTDSKQYF.

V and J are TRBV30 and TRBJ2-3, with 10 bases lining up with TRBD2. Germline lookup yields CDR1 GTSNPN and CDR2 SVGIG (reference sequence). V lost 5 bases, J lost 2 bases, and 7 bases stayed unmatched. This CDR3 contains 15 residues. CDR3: CAWSLGLADTDTQYF. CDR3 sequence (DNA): TGTGCCTGGTCCCTAGGACTAGCGGACACAGATACGCAGTATTTT.

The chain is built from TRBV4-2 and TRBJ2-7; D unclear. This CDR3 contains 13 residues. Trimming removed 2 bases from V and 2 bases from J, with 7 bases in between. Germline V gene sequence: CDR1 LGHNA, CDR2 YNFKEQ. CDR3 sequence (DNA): TGTGCCAGCAGCCAATCCCGTGCCTACGAGCAGTACTTC. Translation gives CASSQSRAYEQYF.

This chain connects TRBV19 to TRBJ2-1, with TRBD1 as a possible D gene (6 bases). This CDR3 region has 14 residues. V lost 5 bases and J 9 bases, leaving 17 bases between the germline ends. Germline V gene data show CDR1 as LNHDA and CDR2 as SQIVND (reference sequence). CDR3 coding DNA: TGTGCCAGTAGTGATGGGGGCAGGGAAGGTGAGCAGTTCTTC. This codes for CASSDGGREGEQFF.

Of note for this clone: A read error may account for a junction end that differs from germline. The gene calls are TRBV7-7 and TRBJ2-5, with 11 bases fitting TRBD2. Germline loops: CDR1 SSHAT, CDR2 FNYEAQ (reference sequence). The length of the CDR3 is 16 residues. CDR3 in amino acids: CASSPRLAGIRETQYF. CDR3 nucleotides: TGTGCTAGCAGCCCCAGACTAGCGGGGATTAGGGAGACCCAGTACTTC.

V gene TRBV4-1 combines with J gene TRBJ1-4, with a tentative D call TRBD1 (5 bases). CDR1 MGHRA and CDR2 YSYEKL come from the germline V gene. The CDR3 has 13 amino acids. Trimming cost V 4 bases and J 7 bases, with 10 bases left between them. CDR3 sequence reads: CASSLGGSEKLFF. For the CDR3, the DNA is TGCGCCAGCAGCCTCGGGGGGTCTGAAAAACTGTTTTTT.

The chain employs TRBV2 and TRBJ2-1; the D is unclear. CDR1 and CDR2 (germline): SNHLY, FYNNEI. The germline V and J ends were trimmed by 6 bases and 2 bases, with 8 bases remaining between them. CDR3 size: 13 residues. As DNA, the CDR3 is TGTGCCAGCAGGCTCACAGCCTACAATGAGCAGTTCTTC. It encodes CASRLTAYNEQFF.